The clone carrying this T cell receptor beta chain was counted ten times or more. Its antigen is unidentified. This sample is part of a study of Graves' ophthalmopathy and Graves' hyperthyroidism. Study findings and constraints: Ophthalmopathy cases were distinguished from stable hyperthyroidism by a 13-signature model, reaching around 88% sensitivity and around 83% specificity.

Among the exclusions were patients with other autoimmune diseases, uncontrolled infections, pregnancy or lactation. Each diagnosis was determined on the basis of clinical symptoms, serum thyroxine, TRAb, thyroid ultrasound and orbital computed tomography. Amplifying from RNA transcripts, the study obtained TCR beta CDR3 regions. The library came from an HTBI-primed first-round RT-PCR and a second-round multiplex PCR. TCRdb recomputed calls from the multiplex PCR reads with MiXCR, one row per CDR3 protein. This table holds 600,000 to 950,000 distinct CDR3 sequences, 40% found once. Germline V gene sequence: CDR1 DFQATT, CDR2 SNEGSKA (reference sequence). V lost 6 bases to trimming and J lost 5 bases, with 22 bases between them. There are 15 residues in the CDR3.

This TCR was recovered from an adult man with Graves' ophthalmopathy. The sample consisted of peripheral blood. The chain recombines TRBV20-1 with TRBJ1-1, with D perhaps matching TRBD1 (5 bases). The CDR3 DNA reads as TGCAGTGCCGCCCCCGGTGGGGGGATGGCGACTGAAGCTTTCTTT. Its protein is CSAAPGGGMATEAFF.